The rows below give T cell receptor beta chains drawn from one sample of a study of cytomegalovirus exposure and HLA in healthy donors. Method: immunoSEQ multiplex PCR; TCRdb's copy keeps in-frame clones and lacks some. The profile shows about 140,000 clones, about four fifths of them singletons. Sequencing used PBMCs. These TCRs come from a woman under 40 in good health and CMV-seronegative. Both conserved end residues are trimmed from each CDR3. Clone sizes are given selectively: once, few, many, or a class where the clone is expanded.

NA | TRBJ1-5 | TRBV19 | ASRNPGQGYQPQH
NA | TRBJ2-7 | TRBV28 | ASKDSPGQGTYEQY
NA | TRBJ1-1 | TRBV2 | ASTYSVEAF
NA | TRBJ1-2 | TRBV7-9 | ASSSGGVEIHYGYT
once | TRBJ2-1 | TRBV9 | ASSARLGGYNEQF
NA | TRBJ1-1 | TRBV20-1 | SARVGGEAF
NA | TRBJ1-2 | TRBV6-1 | ASRGLGQAGGYT
NA | TRBJ2-7 | TRBV7-2 | ASSPKTGSWYEQY
few | TRBJ1-6 | TRBV28 | ASRISDSYNSPLH
NA | TRBJ2-3 | TRBV19 | ASGPWLAGSTDTQY
NA | TRBJ2-5 | TRBV6-5 | ASSYGLQETQY
NA | TRBJ2-1 | TRBV9 | ASSKGTGFEQF
NA | TRBJ2-3 | TRBV4-2 | ASSQRPSASTDTQY
NA | TRBJ2-7 | TRBV27 | ASSLSNSPFEQY
NA | TRBJ2-2 | TRBV5-5 | ASSLSGVDTGELF
NA | TRBJ2-7 | TRBV29-1 | SVGGGGGSYEQY
NA | TRBJ1-2 | TRBV21-1 | ASSKALESRKIARRAGYT
once | TRBJ1-5 | TRBV4-1 | ASSQGTGRSQPQH
NA | TRBJ2-7 | TRBV6-6 | ASSYSAGGSYEQY
NA | TRBJ1-1 | TRBV5-4 | ASSERSGAEAF
NA | TRBJ2-7 | TRBV7-8 | ASSSIDRVSYEQY
NA | TRBJ2-1 | TRBV2 | ASSEDGTPTYNEQF